This is a list of T cell receptor beta chains from one sample in a study of T cells in Graves' hyperthyroidism and ophthalmopathy. From the multiplex PCR reads, TCRdb called clonotypes with MiXCR, one entry per CDR3 protein. Among fewer than 650,000 distinct CDR3 sequences, 12% to 15% were seen once, and the ten largest hold over 6%. Sequenced: blood. All receptors derive from a woman aged 18-30 years with Graves' ophthalmopathy. The CDR3 runs from the conserved cysteine through the conserved F or W. D genes are given only for firm matches. Not every row has a clone size; where given, it reads once, few, many or a size class.

J: TRBJ2-1
D: TRBD1
size: -
V: TRBV27
length: 19
CDR3: CASSLSGDRGILSYNEQFF
DNA: TGTGCCAGCAGTTTATCAGGGGACAGGGGAATTCTTTCCTACAATGAGCAGTTCTTC

J: TRBJ2-1
D: -
size: few
V: TRBV6-1
length: 17
CDR3: CASSRSGRRSSYNEQFF
DNA: TGTGCCAGCAGCCGTTCCGGACGGAGGAGCTCCTACAATGAGCAGTTCTTC

J: TRBJ2-7
D: -
size: many
V: TRBV20-1
length: 16
CDR3: CSAREPQPGSYYEQYF
DNA: TGCAGTGCTAGAGAACCCCAGCCCGGCAGTTACTACGAGCAGTACTTC

J: TRBJ2-7
D: TRBD2
size: many
V: TRBV20-1
length: 13
CDR3: CSPNEGLGYEQYF
DNA: TGCAGTCCTAATGAGGGACTAGGCTACGAGCAGTACTTC

J: TRBJ1-4
D: -
size: many
V: TRBV5-6
length: 14
CDR3: CASSLEAGYEKLFF
DNA: TGTGCCAGCAGCTTGGAGGCTGGGTATGAAAAACTGTTTTTT

J: TRBJ1-4
D: -
size: many
V: TRBV7-2
length: 16
CDR3: CASSFPQANFNEKLFF
DNA: TGTGCCAGCAGCTTCCCTCAGGCAAACTTCAATGAAAAACTGTTTTTT

J: TRBJ2-1
D: -
size: few
V: TRBV9
length: 16
CDR3: CASSSLRDRPSEGQFF
DNA: TGTGCCAGCAGCTCACTCCGGGACCGCCCCTCCGAGGGGCAGTTCTTC

J: TRBJ2-5
D: -
size: -
V: TRBV2
length: 15
CDR3: CASSDSSDPQETQYF
DNA: TGTGCCAGCAGTGACTCCTCGGACCCTCAAGAGACCCAGTACTTC

J: TRBJ1-6
D: TRBD1
size: many
V: TRBV30
length: 12
CDR3: CAGDRGNSPLHF
DNA: TGTGCCGGTGACAGGGGTAATTCACCCCTCCACTTT

J: TRBJ2-1
D: -
size: many
V: TRBV27
length: 16
CDR3: CASSFMAGGVYNEQFF
DNA: TGTGCCAGCAGTTTTATGGCGGGTGGGGTGTACAATGAGCAGTTCTTC

J: TRBJ2-1
D: TRBD2
size: many
V: TRBV9
length: 16
CDR3: CASSPRRASGRNEQFF
DNA: TGTGCCAGCAGCCCCCGACGGGCTAGCGGGAGAAATGAGCAGTTCTTC

J: TRBJ1-5
D: TRBD1
size: -
V: TRBV18
length: 14
CDR3: CAGSRDRNYQPQHF
DNA: TGTGCCGGCTCACGGGACAGAAATTATCAGCCCCAGCATTTT

J: TRBJ1-1
D: TRBD1
size: many
V: TRBV27
length: 15
CDR3: CASSPLRGRNTEAFF
DNA: TGTGCCAGCAGTCCCCTCAGGGGGCGGAACACTGAAGCTTTCTTT

J: TRBJ2-5
D: -
size: -
V: TRBV9
length: 14
CDR3: CASSVSSFQETQYF
DNA: TGTGCCAGCAGCGTGAGCTCCTTCCAGGAGACCCAGTACTTC

J: TRBJ2-7
D: -
size: many
V: TRBV6-1
length: 16
CDR3: CASSSSGTGSPYEQYF
DNA: -

J: TRBJ2-5
D: TRBD2
size: many
V: TRBV12-3/TRBV12-4
length: 15
CDR3: CASSPHSGIQETQYF
DNA: TGTGCCAGCAGTCCCCACAGCGGGATTCAAGAGACCCAGTACTTC

J: TRBJ2-3
D: -
size: -
V: TRBV6-4
length: 15
CDR3: CASSDSASGTDTQYF
DNA: TGTGCCAGCAGTGACTCGGCTAGCGGCACAGATACGCAGTATTTT